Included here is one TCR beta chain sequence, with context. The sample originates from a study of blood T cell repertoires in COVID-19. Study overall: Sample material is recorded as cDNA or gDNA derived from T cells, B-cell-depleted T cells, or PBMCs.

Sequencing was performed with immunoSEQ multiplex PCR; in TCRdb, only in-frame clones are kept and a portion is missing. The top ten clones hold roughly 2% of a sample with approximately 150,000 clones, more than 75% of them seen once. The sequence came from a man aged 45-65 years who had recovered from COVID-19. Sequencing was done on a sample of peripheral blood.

CDR3 sequence: CASNVGQATRTSYNEQFF. The CDR3 DNA sequence: TGTGCCAGCAACGTCGGACAGGCAACGAGGACCTCCTACAATGAGCAGTTCTTC. The V gene is TRBV28, the J gene TRBJ2-1; 7 nucleotides line up with TRBD1. The CDR3 sequence is 18 residues long. V was pared by 7 bases and J by 0 bases, with 15 bases of the junction left unmatched. The germline CDR1 and CDR2 sequences are MDHEN and SYDVKM.